This entry describes one TCR beta chain. What it binds is not known. This entry belongs to a study of radiotherapy plus CTLA-4 blockade in lung cancer. Study summary: Objective responses were documented in about 19% of patients, with disease control in 31%.

Chemo-refractory metastatic non-small-cell lung cancer patients underwent focal radiation alongside CTLA-4 blockade with ipilimumab. The germline V and J ends were trimmed by 3 bases and 5 bases, with 10 bases remaining between them. The length of the CDR3 is 12 residues. Germline V gene data show CDR1 as GTSNPN and CDR2 as SVGIG (reference sequence). Study conclusions and caveats: The best prediction of response reportedly came from early blood T cell clone dynamics, with interferon-beta. An expansion of tumor-derived TCR clones occurred in blood after radiotherapy plus ipilimumab.

Clones were sequenced by immunoSEQ multiplex PCR, and TCRdb holds only the in-frame ones, with some missing. The repertoire consists of tens of thousands of clones, with approximately 80% occurring once and the leading ten covering about 7.7%. This clonotype was sampled from a human donor with non-small cell lung cancer who had stable disease on radiotherapy plus ipilimumab. The specimen comprised peripheral blood, sampled from a patient treated with radiotherapy plus ipilimumab. The J gene is TRBJ1-1, the V gene TRBV30; D unresolved. CDR3 nucleotides: TGTGCCTGGAGCCCCAGAGATACTGAAGCTTTCTTT. This gives the protein CAWSPRDTEAFF.